This T cell receptor beta chain stems from a study of blood T cells in healthy people across ages. With a J-beta primer mix and a sample-barcoded 5' primer, a second PCR ran about 7 to 12 cycles. TCRdb reprocessed the 5' RACE reads via MiXCR and lists one record per CDR3 protein. The table records roughly 1,500,000 distinct CDR3 sequences, approximately 42% of them present only once. The V and J ends lost 8 bases and 6 bases respectively, with 21 bases between them. Germline loops: CDR1 MNHEY, CDR2 SMNVEV (reference sequence). This CDR3 has 15 amino acids. The TCR originated in a woman between 18 and 29 years old in good health. Sample: blood. The chain has TRBV27 and TRBJ2-3, with a tentative D call TRBD2 (5 bases). The CDR3 nucleotides are TGTGCCAGCGCCCCGTGGGGAGTTGGCCCCGATACGCAGTATTTT. Its translation is CASAPWGVGPDTQYF.